This T cell receptor (beta chain) was recorded in a study of OX40 agonist ivuxolimab in advanced cancers. As for the study in general: Cohort: 80% to 90% men, mean age approximately 64, aged about 20 to 85. A partial response was reached by three patients: one with hepatocellular carcinoma and two with cutaneous melanoma.

The repertoire was sequenced with immunoSEQ multiplex PCR; TCRdb's copy has only in-frame clones and lacks some. The data contain approximately 82,000 clones, more than 80% of them singletons. Remarks on this clone: Its specificity is not known.

Overall study findings and caveats: CD8+ T cells were the subset that, on average, had more expanded clones than CD4+.

From germline, CDR1 is SGDLS and CDR2 YYNGEE. CDR3 length: 15 amino acids. V was clipped by 1 base and J by 3 bases, with 10 bases between them. The source is an adult with an advanced solid tumor such as melanoma, head and neck, liver or kidney cancer. This chain links TRBV9 with TRBJ2-2; possible D gene TRBD2, 5 bases. This specimen was CD4+ or CD8+ T cells sorted from blood, taken in a trial of the OX40 agonist ivuxolimab. This CDR3 reads CASSVKDSYTGELFF. CDR3 bases: TGTGCCAGCAGCGTAAAGGACTCTTACACCGGGGAGCTGTTTTTT. The variable domain in full, with the rest retrieved from reference TRBV9 and TRBJ2-2, is DSGVTQTPKHLITATGQRVTLRCSPRSGDLSVYWYQQSLDQGLQFLIQYYNGEERAKGNILERFSAQQFPDLHSELNLSSLELGDSALYFCASSVKDSYTGELFFGEGSRLTVL.